Listed below are T cell receptor beta chains from one sample, sequenced in a study of blood T cell repertoires in COVID-19. TCRdb's copy holds only in-frame clones and misses some; the assay was immunoSEQ multiplex PCR. This sample has roughly 380,000 clones, with around nine tenths found just once. The sample taken for sequencing was peripheral blood. The receptors were sampled from a woman aged 40 to 49 with COVID-19, enrolled during active disease. Each CDR3 is given with its conserved first and last residue. The D gene is left open where the match is weak. Clone size is stated in some rows and not others, as once, few, many or a class when expanded.

clone_size j_call cdr3_length v_call d_call cdr3_nt cdr3_aa
NA TRBJ2-7 16 TRBV7-3 TRBD1 TGTGCCAGCAGCTTGGCCGGGACAGGGTCGTCCTACGAGCAGTACTTC CASSLAGTGSSYEQYF
NA TRBJ2-2 14 TRBV7-2 NA TGTGCCAGCAGCTACCAACTAGGCCCCGGGGAGCTGTTTTTT CASSYQLGPGELFF
NA TRBJ2-7 16 TRBV10-3 NA TGTGCCATCAGTGAGTTTAAAATAGGCGGGTCCTACGAGCAGTACTTC CAISEFKIGGSYEQYF
NA TRBJ1-5 13 TRBV3-1/TRBV3-2 NA TGTGCCAGCAGTGTAAACAGGATTCAGCCCCAGCATTTT CASSVNRIQPQHF
NA TRBJ2-1 15 TRBV7-9 TRBD2 TGTGCCAGCAGCTTAGGGACTAGCTGGACCAATGAGCAGTTCTTC CASSLGTSWTNEQFF
NA TRBJ1-5 16 TRBV18 NA TGTGCCAGCTCACTAACAGGGCCGCGGGTAGGTAAGCCCCAGCATTTT CASSLTGPRVGKPQHF
NA TRBJ2-7 16 TRBV3-1/TRBV3-2 NA TGTGCCAGCAGCCAAGTGGGTCGGGGACTCTCCTACGAGCAGTACTTC CASSQVGRGLSYEQYF
NA TRBJ1-1 16 TRBV9 NA TGTGCCAGTTCCCGAGGACCCCCAGAGGGTGACACTGAAGCTTTCTTT CASSRGPPEGDTEAFF
NA TRBJ2-1 17 TRBV10-3 TRBD2 TGTGCCATCAGTGAGGTCACCGGGACTACGACGGGCAATGAGCAGTTCTTC CAISEVTGTTTGNEQFF
once TRBJ2-1 15 TRBV5-1 TRBD2 TGCGCCAGCAGCTGGGGACTAGCGGCTAGAATGGAGCAGTTCTTC CASSWGLAARMEQFF
NA TRBJ2-1 16 TRBV19 TRBD2 TGTGCCAGTAGTATTTTAACGGGAGGGGGGTACAATGAGCAGTTCTTC CASSILTGGGYNEQFF
once TRBJ1-5 11 TRBV12-3/TRBV12-4 NA TGTGCCAGCAGCCGCAGGGGCCCCCAGCATTTT CASSRRGPQHF
NA TRBJ2-5 16 TRBV5-1 TRBD2 TGCGCCAGCAGCTGGGGACTAGCGGCATCCCAAGAGACCCAGTACTTC CASSWGLAASQETQYF
NA TRBJ1-2 15 TRBV19 NA TGTGCCAGTATTCCGTTGGTCGGGAGCGGCTATGGCTACACCTTC CASIPLVGSGYGYTF
NA TRBJ2-4 15 TRBV7-9 NA TGTGCCAGCAGCCCGGGTACAGCTATGGGAGACATTCAGTACTTC CASSPGTAMGDIQYF
NA TRBJ2-3 14 TRBV29-1 NA TGCAGCGTTGAGTCGGGAATCCGCACAGATACGCAGTATTTT CSVESGIRTDTQYF
NA TRBJ2-7 14 TRBV2 NA TGTGCCAGCAGTGAAGTGGGGAGCTCCTACGAGCAGTACTTC CASSEVGSSYEQYF
NA TRBJ1-4 15 TRBV28 NA TGTGCCAGCAGTTTACCCGGGGGAACTAATGAAAAACTGTTTTTT CASSLPGGTNEKLFF